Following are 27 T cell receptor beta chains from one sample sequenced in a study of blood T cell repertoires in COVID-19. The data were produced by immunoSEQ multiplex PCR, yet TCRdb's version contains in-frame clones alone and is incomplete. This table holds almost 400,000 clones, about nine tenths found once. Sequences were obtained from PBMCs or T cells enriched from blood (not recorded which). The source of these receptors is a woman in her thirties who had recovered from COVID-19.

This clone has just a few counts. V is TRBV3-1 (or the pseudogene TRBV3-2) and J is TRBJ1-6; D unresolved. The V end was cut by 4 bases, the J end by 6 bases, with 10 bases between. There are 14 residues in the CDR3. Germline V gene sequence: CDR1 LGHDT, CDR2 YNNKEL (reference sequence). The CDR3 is CASSPQDFNSPLHF. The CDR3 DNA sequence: TGTGCCAGCAGCCCCCAGGATTTTAATTCACCCCTCCACTTT.

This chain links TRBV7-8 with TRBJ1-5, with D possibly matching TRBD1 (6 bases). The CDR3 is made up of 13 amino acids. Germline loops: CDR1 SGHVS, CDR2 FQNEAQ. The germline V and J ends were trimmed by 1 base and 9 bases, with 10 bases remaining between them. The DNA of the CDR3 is TGTGCCAGCAGCTTAGGGGGGGGCCGGCCCCAGCATTTT. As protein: CASSLGGGRPQHF. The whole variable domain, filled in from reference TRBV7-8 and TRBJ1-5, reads GAGVSQSPRYKVAKRGQDVALRCDPISGHVSLFWYQQALGQGPEFLTYFQNEAQLDKSGLPSDRFFAERPEGSVSTLKIQRTQQEDSAVYLCASSLGGGRPQHFGDGTRLSIL.

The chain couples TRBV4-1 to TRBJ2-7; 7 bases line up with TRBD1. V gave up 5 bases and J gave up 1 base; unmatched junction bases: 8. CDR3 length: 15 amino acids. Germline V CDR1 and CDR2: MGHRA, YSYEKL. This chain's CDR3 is CASSTTGTSSYEQYF. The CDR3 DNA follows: TGCGCCAGCAGCACGACAGGGACGTCATCCTACGAGCAGTACTTC.

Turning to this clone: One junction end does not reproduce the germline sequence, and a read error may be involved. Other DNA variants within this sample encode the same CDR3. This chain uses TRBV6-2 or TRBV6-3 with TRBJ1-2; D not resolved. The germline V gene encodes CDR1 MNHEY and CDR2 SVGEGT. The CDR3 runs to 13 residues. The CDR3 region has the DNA TGTGCTAGCAGTTACAGCCCGGTGCCCTTCTACACCTTC. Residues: CASSYSPVPFYTF.

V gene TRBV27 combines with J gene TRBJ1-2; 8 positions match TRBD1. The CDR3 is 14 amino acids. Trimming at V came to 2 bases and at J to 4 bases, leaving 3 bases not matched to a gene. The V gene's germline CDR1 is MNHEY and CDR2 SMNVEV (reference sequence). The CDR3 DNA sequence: TGTGCCAGCAGTTTACGAACAGGGGGCTATGGCTACACCTTC. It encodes CASSLRTGGYGYTF.

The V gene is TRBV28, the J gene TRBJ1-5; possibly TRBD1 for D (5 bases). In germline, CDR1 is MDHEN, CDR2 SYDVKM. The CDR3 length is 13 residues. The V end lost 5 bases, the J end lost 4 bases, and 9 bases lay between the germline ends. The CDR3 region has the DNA TGTGCCAGCAGTCGACAGTGGAATCAGCCCCAGCATTTT. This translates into CASSRQWNQPQHF.

The CDR3 region is CATQTSGGDNEQFF. The CDR3 DNA reads as TGTGCCACCCAGACTAGCGGGGGGGACAATGAGCAGTTCTTC. The chain is built from TRBV19 and TRBJ2-1; 14 nucleotides align to TRBD2. The CDR3 is 14 residues long. Per the germline V gene, CDR1 is LNHDA and CDR2 is SQIVND (reference sequence). The V and J ends lost 10 bases and 5 bases, in that order; junction bases with no gene match: 4.

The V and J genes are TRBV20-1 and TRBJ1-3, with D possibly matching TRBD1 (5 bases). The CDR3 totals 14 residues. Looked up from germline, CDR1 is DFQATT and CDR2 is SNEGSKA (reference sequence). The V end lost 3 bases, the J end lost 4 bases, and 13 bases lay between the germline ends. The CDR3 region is CSASFRGKGNTIYF. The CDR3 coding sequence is TGCAGTGCTAGTTTCCGGGGGAAAGGAAACACCATATATTTT.

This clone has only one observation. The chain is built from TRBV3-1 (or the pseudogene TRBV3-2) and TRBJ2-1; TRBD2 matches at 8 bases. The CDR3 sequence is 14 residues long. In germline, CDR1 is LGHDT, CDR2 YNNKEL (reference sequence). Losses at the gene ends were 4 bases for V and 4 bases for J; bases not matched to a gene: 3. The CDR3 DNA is TGTGCCAGCAGCCTTAGCGGGAATTACAATGAGCAGTTCTTC. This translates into CASSLSGNYNEQFF.

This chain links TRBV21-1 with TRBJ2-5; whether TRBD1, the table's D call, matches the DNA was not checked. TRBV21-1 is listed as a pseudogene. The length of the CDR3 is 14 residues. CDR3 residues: CASSKGQYQETQYF. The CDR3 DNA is TGTGCCAGCAGCAAAGGACAGTACCAAGAGACCCAGTACTTC.

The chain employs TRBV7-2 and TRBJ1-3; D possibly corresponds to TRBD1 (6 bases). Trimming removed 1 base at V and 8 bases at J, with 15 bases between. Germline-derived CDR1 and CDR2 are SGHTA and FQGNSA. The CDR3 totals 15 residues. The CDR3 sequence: CASSLEGDLRDTIYF. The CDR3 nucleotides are TGTGCCAGCAGCTTAGAGGGGGACCTGCGAGACACCATATATTTT.

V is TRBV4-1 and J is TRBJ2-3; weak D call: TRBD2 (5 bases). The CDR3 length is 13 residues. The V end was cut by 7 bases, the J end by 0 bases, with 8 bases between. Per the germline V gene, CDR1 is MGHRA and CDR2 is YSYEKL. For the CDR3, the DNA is TGCGCCAGCAAGGGCGGGAGCACAGATACGCAGTATTTT. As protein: CASKGGSTDTQYF.

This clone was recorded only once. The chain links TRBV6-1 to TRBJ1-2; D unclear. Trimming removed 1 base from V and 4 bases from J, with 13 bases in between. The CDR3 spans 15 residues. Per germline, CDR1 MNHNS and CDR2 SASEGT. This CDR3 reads CASSEGSGLGYGYTF. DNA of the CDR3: TGTGCCAGCAGTGAAGGGTCAGGCCTCGGCTATGGCTACACCTTC.

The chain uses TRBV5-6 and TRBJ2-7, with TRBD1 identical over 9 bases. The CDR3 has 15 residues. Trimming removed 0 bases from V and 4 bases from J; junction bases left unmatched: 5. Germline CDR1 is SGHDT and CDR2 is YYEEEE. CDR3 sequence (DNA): TGTGCCAGCAGCTTGGGTGGGACAGGGAATTACGAGCAGTACTTC. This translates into CASSLGGTGNYEQYF.

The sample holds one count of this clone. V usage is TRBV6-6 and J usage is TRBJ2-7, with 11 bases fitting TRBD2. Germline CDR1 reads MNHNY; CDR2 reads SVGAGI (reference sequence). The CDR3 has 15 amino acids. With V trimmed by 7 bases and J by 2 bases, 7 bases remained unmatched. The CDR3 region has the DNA TGTGCCAGCATGTTGGATAGCGGGAGGGCCTACGAGCAGTACTTC. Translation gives CASMLDSGRAYEQYF.

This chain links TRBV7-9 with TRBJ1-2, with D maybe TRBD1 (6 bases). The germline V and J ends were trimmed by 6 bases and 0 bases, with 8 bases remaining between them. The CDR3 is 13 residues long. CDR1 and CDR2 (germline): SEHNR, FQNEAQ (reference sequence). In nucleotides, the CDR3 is TGTGCCAGCAGGCACAGGGCTAACTATGGCTACACCTTC. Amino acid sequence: CASRHRANYGYTF.

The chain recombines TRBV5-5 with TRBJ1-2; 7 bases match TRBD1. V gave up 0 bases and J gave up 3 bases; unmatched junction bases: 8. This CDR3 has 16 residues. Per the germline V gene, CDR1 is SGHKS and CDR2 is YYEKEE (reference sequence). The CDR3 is CASSLGPWDRDYGYTF. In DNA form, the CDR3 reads TGTGCCAGCAGCTTGGGTCCATGGGACAGAGACTATGGCTACACCTTC.

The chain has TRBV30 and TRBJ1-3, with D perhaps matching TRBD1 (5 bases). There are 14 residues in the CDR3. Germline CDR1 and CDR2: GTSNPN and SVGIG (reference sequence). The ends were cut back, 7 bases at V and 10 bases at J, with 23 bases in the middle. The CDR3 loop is CASSGASSGWTIYF. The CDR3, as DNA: TGTGCCTCCAGTGGGGCATCAAGTGGGTGGACCATATATTTT.

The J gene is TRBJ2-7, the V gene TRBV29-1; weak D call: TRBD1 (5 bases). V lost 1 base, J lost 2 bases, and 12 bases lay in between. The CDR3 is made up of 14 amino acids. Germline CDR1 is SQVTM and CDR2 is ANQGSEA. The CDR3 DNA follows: TGCAGCGTTGAAGTTCCAGGGTTGACCTACGAGCAGTACTTC. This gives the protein CSVEVPGLTYEQYF.

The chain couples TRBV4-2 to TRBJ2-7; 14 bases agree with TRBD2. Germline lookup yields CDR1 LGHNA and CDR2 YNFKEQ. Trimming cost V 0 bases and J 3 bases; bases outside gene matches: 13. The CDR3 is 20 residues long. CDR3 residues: CASSQDLAGLAGALHYEQYF. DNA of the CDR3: TGTGCCAGCAGCCAAGATCTTGCGGGACTAGCGGGAGCCTTACACTACGAGCAGTACTTC.

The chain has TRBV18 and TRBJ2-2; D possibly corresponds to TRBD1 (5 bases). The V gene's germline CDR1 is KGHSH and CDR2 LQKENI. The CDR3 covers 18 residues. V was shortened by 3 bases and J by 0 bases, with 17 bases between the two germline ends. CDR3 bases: TGTGCCAGCTCACCCGACCGCGCAGGGCCCACGAACACCGGGGAGCTGTTTTTT. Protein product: CASSPDRAGPTNTGELFF.

Written as DNA, the CDR3 is TGTGCCAGCAGCTTCGGGGTTAACTATGGCTACACCTTC. Translating it yields CASSFGVNYGYTF. This chain links TRBV5-6 with TRBJ1-2; D is unclear. Germline V gene lookup returns CDR1 SGHDT and CDR2 YYEEEE. This CDR3 region has 13 residues. Deletions cut 2 bases from V and 1 base from J, with 6 bases between.

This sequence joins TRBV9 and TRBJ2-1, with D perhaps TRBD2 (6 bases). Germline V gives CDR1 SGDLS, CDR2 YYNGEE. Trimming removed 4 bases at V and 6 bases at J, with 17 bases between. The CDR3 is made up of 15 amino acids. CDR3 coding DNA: TGTGCCAGCAGCCCCCGACTAGTGTCAGGCAATGAGCAGTTCTTC. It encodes CASSPRLVSGNEQFF.

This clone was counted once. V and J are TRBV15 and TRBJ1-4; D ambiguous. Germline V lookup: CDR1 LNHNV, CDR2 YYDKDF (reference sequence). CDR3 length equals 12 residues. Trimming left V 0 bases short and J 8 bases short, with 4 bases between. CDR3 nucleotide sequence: TGTGCCACCAGCAGAGATCAGGAAAAACTGTTTTTT. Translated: CATSRDQEKLFF. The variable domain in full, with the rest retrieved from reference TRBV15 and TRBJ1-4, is DAMVIQNPRYQVTQFGKPVTLSCSQTLNHNVMYWYQQKSSQAPKLLFHYYDKDFNNEADTPDNFQSRRPNTSFCFLDIRSPGLGDTAMYLCATSRDQEKLFFGSGTQLSVL.

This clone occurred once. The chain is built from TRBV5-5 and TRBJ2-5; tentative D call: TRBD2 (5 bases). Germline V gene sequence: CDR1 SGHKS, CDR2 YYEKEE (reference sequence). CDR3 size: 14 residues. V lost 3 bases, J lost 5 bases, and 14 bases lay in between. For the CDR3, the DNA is TGTGCCAGCAGCTCGACCGTCACGGGGGAGACCCAGTACTTC. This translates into CASSSTVTGETQYF.

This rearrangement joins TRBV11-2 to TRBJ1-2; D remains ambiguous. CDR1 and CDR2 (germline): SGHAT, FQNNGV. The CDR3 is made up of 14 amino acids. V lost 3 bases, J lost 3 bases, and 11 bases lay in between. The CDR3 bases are TGTGCCAGCAGCTTTAACGGAGTTGACTATGGCTACACCTTC. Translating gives CASSFNGVDYGYTF.

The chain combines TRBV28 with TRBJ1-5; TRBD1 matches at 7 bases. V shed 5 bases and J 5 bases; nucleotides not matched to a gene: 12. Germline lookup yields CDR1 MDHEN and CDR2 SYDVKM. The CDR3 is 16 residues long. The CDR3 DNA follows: TGTGCCAGCAGTATTAAGACAGGGTTAATCCATCAGCCCCAGCATTTT. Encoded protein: CASSIKTGLIHQPQHF.